The clone carrying this T cell receptor beta chain was picked up a small number of times. Its antigen is unknown. The record originates from a study of CD8 T cells in ankylosing spondylitis. Findings of the study overall: A motif in TCR beta, a set of about eight highly homologous variants, appeared characteristic of ankylosing spondylitis blood. Researchers report that disease-linked clones proved CD8+ and relatively rare in peripheral blood.

Germline values: CDR1 DFQATT, CDR2 SNEGSKA (reference sequence). V was clipped by 0 bases and J by 5 bases; unmatched bases: 15. The CDR3 loop spans 18 amino acids. MiXCR, run by TCRdb on the 5' RACE reads, gives a single entry per CDR3 protein. The table lists 750,000 to 850,000 distinct CDR3 sequences, 10% to 15% of them singletons. This rearrangement joins TRBV20-1 to TRBJ2-1; TRBD2 agrees at 8 bases. The sample taken for sequencing was blood, either unsorted or a sorted T cell fraction (not recorded which). This clonotype was obtained from a male donor with ankylosing spondylitis. CDR3 loop: CSARDREAGVFGDNEQFF. As DNA, the CDR3 is TGCAGTGCTAGAGATCGGGAAGCGGGAGTGTTCGGGGACAATGAGCAGTTCTTC.